This TCR beta chain stems from a study of cytomegalovirus exposure and HLA in healthy donors. Study results and caveats: Researchers counted roughly 150 TCR beta chains as cytomegalovirus-associated. Of the V segments, some could not be distinguished, including TRBV6-2 and TRBV6-3, and were excluded. One variant, a missense change in DCLRE1C, was linked in a later analysis to TCR beta V- and J-gene trimming. Sequence variants that were highly shared formed a cluster that was likely a sequencing artifact.

In germline, CDR1 is LNHDA, CDR2 SQIVND (reference sequence). The V gene end was trimmed by 9 bases and the J gene end by 6 bases; junction bases not matched to a gene: 14. This CDR3 is built from 15 residues. Comment on this clone: What it recognizes is unknown.

The PCR had 60 Vbeta and 13 Jbeta primers. Clones were sequenced by immunoSEQ multiplex PCR, and TCRdb holds only the in-frame ones, with some missing. Altogether over 150,000 clones are present, around 68% being singletons, with the ten largest covering less than 3%. This chain uses TRBV19 with TRBJ1-5, with 7 nucleotides matching TRBD1. Sequenced input: PBMCs. This clonotype originated in a woman in her thirties or forties in good health and CMV-seropositive. The CDR3 coding sequence is TGTGCCAGCACCCGACGGGGACAGCCCACTCAGCCCCAGCATTTT. Translated: CASTRRGQPTQPQHF.